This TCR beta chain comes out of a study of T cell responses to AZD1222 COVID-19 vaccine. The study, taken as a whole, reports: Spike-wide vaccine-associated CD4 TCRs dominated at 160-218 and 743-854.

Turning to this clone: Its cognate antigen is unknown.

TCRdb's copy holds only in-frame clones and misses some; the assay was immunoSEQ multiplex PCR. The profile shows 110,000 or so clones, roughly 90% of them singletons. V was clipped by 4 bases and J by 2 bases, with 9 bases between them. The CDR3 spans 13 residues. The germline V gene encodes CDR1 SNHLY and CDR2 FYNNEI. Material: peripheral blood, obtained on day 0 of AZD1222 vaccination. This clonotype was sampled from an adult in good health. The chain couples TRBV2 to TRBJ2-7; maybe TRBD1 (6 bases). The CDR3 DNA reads TGTGCCAGCAGTGTGGGACACACCTACGAGCAGTACTTC. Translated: CASSVGHTYEQYF. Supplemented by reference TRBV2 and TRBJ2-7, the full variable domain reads EPEVTQTPSHQVTQMGQEVILRCVPISNHLYFYWYRQILGQKVEFLVSFYNNEISEKSEIFDDQFSVERPDGSNFTLKIRSTKLEDSAMYFCASSVGHTYEQYFGPGTRLTVT.